The sequence of this T cell receptor (beta chain) was determined in a study of blood T cell repertoires in COVID-19. Study overall: Sources were T cells, B-cell-depleted T cells, or PBMCs; the material itself was cDNA or gDNA.

V dropped 0 bases and J dropped 4; count of bases not matched to a gene: 0. CDR3 size: 13 residues. CDR1 is SGDLS and CDR2 is YYNGEE in the germline V gene. Comments on this clone: Other DNA sequences in the same sample also yield this CDR3.

Measured with immunoSEQ multiplex PCR; TCRdb has only the in-frame clones, and not every one. The sample carries about 250,000 clones, over 75% recorded once. This TCR came from a woman younger than 45 with acute or convalescent COVID-19. This rearrangement joins TRBV9 to TRBJ1-1; 7 positions agree with TRBD1. Sequenced material: peripheral blood. CDR3 bases: TGTGCCAGCAGCGTAGGACAGGGCACTGAAGCTTTCTTT. Translation gives CASSVGQGTEAFF.